The rows below give T cell receptor beta chains drawn from one sample of a study of blood T cell repertoires in COVID-19. The table came from immunoSEQ multiplex PCR; TCRdb's copy has only in-frame clones and leaves some out. The sample holds some 130,000 clones; around 86% are singletons and the top ten take more than 9.5%. Sequenced input: peripheral blood. The origin of the receptors is a woman aged 70 to 79 with COVID-19, enrolled during active disease. The CDR3 runs from the conserved cysteine through the conserved F or W. A D gene is named only where the DNA matches it firmly. Clone size appears in some rows only: once, few, many, or a class for an expanded clone.

v_gene	d_gene	abundance	j_gene	CDR3nt	CDR3aa
TRBV6-5	-	-	TRBJ1-5	TGTGCCATTACGGGGGGGTCTGAGCAGCCCCAGCATTTT	CAITGGSEQPQHF
TRBV5-8	TRBD1	once	TRBJ1-2	TGTGCCAGCAGCCACACAGGGGTGATTAACTATGGCTACACCTTC	CASSHTGVINYGYTF
TRBV2	TRBD1	once	TRBJ1-5	TGTGCCAGCAGTGAACAGGGGGCAAGTCAGCCCCAGCATTTT	CASSEQGASQPQHF
TRBV12-5	-	-	TRBJ2-1	TGTGCTAGTGGTTTAAACAATCCGGGCAATGAGCAGTTCTTC	CASGLNNPGNEQFF
TRBV7-3	-	few	TRBJ1-1	TGTGCCAGCAGCCCAGGGGCCCTGAACACTGAAGCTTTCTTT	CASSPGALNTEAFF
TRBV6-7	-	few	TRBJ1-5	TGTGCCAGCAGCAGAAGGACAGTTTGTAAGTGGGGCAATCAGCCCCAGCATTTT	CASSRRTVCKWGNQPQHF
TRBV19	TRBD2	-	TRBJ2-3	TGTGCCAGTAGTATCCGTAGCGGGACTAGCACAGATACGCAGTATTTT	CASSIRSGTSTDTQYF
TRBV5-4	TRBD1	-	TRBJ1-2	TGTGCCAGCAGGGAGACAGGGGGCGTTGGCTACACCTTC	CASRETGGVGYTF
TRBV29-1	-	few	TRBJ2-6	TGCAGCGTTGAAGAGGATGGGACAGCGGGCTCCAACGTCCTGACTTTC	CSVEEDGTAGSNVLTF
TRBV5-4	TRBD2	-	TRBJ2-2	TGTGCCAGCAGTCTGCCCGGGCTAGCGGGGGCCACCGGGGAGCTGTTTTTT	CASSLPGLAGATGELFF
TRBV11-2	-	-	TRBJ1-3	TGTGCCAGCAGCTTGGGGGTACGGGGGAGCGGAAACACCATATATTTT	CASSLGVRGSGNTIYF
TRBV6-2/TRBV6-3	-	few	TRBJ1-5	TGTGCCAGCAGTTACGGCGGGTGGAGCAATCAGCCCCAGCATTTT	CASSYGGWSNQPQHF
TRBV5-1	TRBD1	once	TRBJ2-1	TGCGCCAGCTGTCATGACAGGGGTCATGAGCAGTTCTTC	CASCHDRGHEQFF
TRBV5-1	TRBD1	-	TRBJ2-1	TGCGCCAGCAGCCCGGACCCGTTAGGACAGGGGGGGATCAATGAGCAGTTCTTC	CASSPDPLGQGGINEQFF
TRBV5-1	TRBD1	-	TRBJ1-3	TGCGCCAGCAGGATGACAGGGGACGGAAACACCATATATTTT	CASRMTGDGNTIYF
TRBV5-1	TRBD2	once	TRBJ2-2	TGCGCCAGCAGGCCTACGACTAGCCAAACCACCGGGGAGCTGTTTTTT	CASRPTTSQTTGELFF
TRBV9	TRBD2	-	TRBJ2-1	TGTGCCAGCAGCTCAAGCCTAGCGGTGAGGTACAATGAGCAGTTCTTC	CASSSSLAVRYNEQFF
TRBV5-1	-	-	TRBJ2-3	TGCGCCAGCAGCCCCCGGGCCGGGGGAGATACGCAGTATTTT	CASSPRAGGDTQYF
TRBV12-5	TRBD1	-	TRBJ1-6	TGTGCTAGTGGGCCAGGGGGAATCTCACCCCTCCACTTT	CASGPGGISPLHF
TRBV5-6	TRBD1	few	TRBJ1-6	TGTGCCAGCAGCTTGGTGGGACAGAATAATTCACCCCTCCACTTT	CASSLVGQNNSPLHF
TRBV5-1	TRBD1	-	TRBJ1-1	TGCGCCAGCAGCTTGGCCGCCGGGACAGGAGCTAACACTGAAGCTTTCTTT	CASSLAAGTGANTEAFF
TRBV20-1	TRBD1	-	TRBJ2-6	TGCAGTGCTCGTGACAGGGGAACTGGGGCCAACGTCCTGACTTTC	CSARDRGTGANVLTF
TRBV10-3	-	-	TRBJ1-5	TGTGCCATCAGTGCCCGAACAGGGACGGGGCAGCCCCAGCATTTT	CAISARTGTGQPQHF
TRBV27	-	few	TRBJ1-6	TGTGCCACTGGCAGCGGACTCCACGCGGGCTCACCCCTCCACTTT	CATGSGLHAGSPLHF
TRBV19	TRBD1	-	TRBJ1-2	TGTGCCAGTAGTTTCCTCGGACAGGGCTATGGCTACACCTTC	CASSFLGQGYGYTF
TRBV7-9	-	-	TRBJ2-5	TGTGCCAGCAGCGCCGCCCGGGTCTTCGGAGAGACCCAGTACTTC	CASSAARVFGETQYF
TRBV6-5	-	-	TRBJ2-5	TGTGCCAGCAAACGGGGGGCGGGGGAGACCCAGTACTTC	CASKRGAGETQYF
TRBV20-1	TRBD2	-	TRBJ2-1	TGCAGTGCTAGTAGCAGCGGGGGATACAATGAGCAGTTCTTC	CSASSSGGYNEQFF
TRBV6-2/TRBV6-3	-	-	TRBJ1-2	TGTGCCAGCAGTTACAACGACAGGTCTTTTGCCTATGGCTACACCTTC	CASSYNDRSFAYGYTF
TRBV28	TRBD2	-	TRBJ2-1	TGTGCCCCCCGTTCCCCCCCGGGGGGGCGGGGCGGGGGCAATGAGCAGTTCTTC	CAPRSPPGGRGGGNEQFF
TRBV10-3	-	-	TRBJ2-1	TGTGCCATCAGGGTTGAGGGGGGGCCGGGGAATGAGCAGTTCTTC	CAIRVEGGPGNEQFF
TRBV5-8	-	-	TRBJ1-2	TGTGCCAGCAGCGGCCGGGACAATCTTAACTATGGCTACACCTTC	CASSGRDNLNYGYTF
TRBV29-1	TRBD1	-	TRBJ2-1	TGCAGCGTGGGACAGGGGGTATGGAATGAGCAGTTCTTC	CSVGQGVWNEQFF
TRBV2	-	-	TRBJ1-3	TGTGCCAGCTTCCCAATACGGGGAAACACCATATATTTT	CASFPIRGNTIYF
TRBV28	TRBD2	-	TRBJ2-1	TGTGCCAGCACCGCGGGGGGGCGGGATGAGCAGTTCTTC	CASTAGGRDEQFF
TRBV9	-	-	TRBJ2-2	TGTGCCAGCAGCGCCTCCTCCAGGGTCACCGGGGAGCTGTTTTTT	CASSASSRVTGELFF
TRBV1	-	once	TRBJ2-2	TGCACCAGCAGATTAGCGGGGGGGATTCGGGGCACCGGGGAGCTGTTTTTT	CTSRLAGGIRGTGELFF
TRBV5-5	TRBD1	-	TRBJ2-7	TGTGCCAGCAGCCACAGGACAGGGGGCTACGAGCAGTACTTC	CASSHRTGGYEQYF
TRBV19	TRBD1	-	TRBJ2-5	TGTGCCAGTAGTGGGCGGACAGGGGAGGTGACCCAGTACTTC	CASSGRTGEVTQYF
TRBV3-1/TRBV3-2	-	few	TRBJ1-2	TGTGCCAGCAGCCAAGAGGGACAACCGGGCTACACCTTC	CASSQEGQPGYTF
TRBV5-1	TRBD1	-	TRBJ2-5	TGCGCCAGCAGCTTGGGGGACAGTCAAGAGACCCAGTACTTC	CASSLGDSQETQYF
TRBV5-1	-	-	TRBJ2-1	TGCGCCAGCAGCTTGGGCAGACTGACCTCCTACAATGAGCAGTTCTTC	CASSLGRLTSYNEQFF
TRBV20-1	-	-	TRBJ2-1	TGCAGTGCTAGTCTAGGACAGAGCTCCTACAATGAGCAGTTCTTC	CSASLGQSSYNEQFF
TRBV19	TRBD1	-	TRBJ1-6	TGTGCCATCGGACAGGCCGCGGGGAATTCACCCCTCCACTTT	CAIGQAAGNSPLHF
TRBV7-8	-	-	TRBJ1-1	TGTGCCAGCAGCTTAGGGAGCGGGGCTGAAGCTTTCTTT	CASSLGSGAEAFF
TRBV3-1/TRBV3-2	-	-	TRBJ1-2	TGTGCCAGCAGCCAGCTCTCTTGGGGAGACTATGGCTACACCTTC	CASSQLSWGDYGYTF
TRBV2	-	-	TRBJ1-2	TGTGCCAGCAGTCCCGGTAGATACTATGGCTACACCTTC	CASSPGRYYGYTF